What follows describes a single TCR beta chain. Its antigen is still unknown. This record comes from a study of OX40 agonist ivuxolimab in advanced cancers. Study-wide background: Participants, approximately 80% male, averaged roughly 55 years of age, ranging from about 23 to 85.

Germline lookup yields CDR1 ENHRY and CDR2 SYGVKD. CDR3 length equals 15 residues. Trimming pared 0 bases from V and 10 bases from J, leaving 13 bases between. Study findings and constraints: At 0.1 to 3.0 mg/kg and by week 6, CD4+ and CD8+ T cells in the blood had expanded clonally. More expanded clones were found, on average, in CD8+ than in CD4+ T cells.

Libraries were prepared by immunoSEQ multiplex PCR; TCRdb keeps only in-frame clonotypes and omits some of them. The sample contains tens of thousands of clones, 65% to 85% of which appear only once. The clonotype was recovered from an adult with an advanced solid tumor such as melanoma, head and neck, liver or kidney cancer. Sequenced here: CD4+ or CD8+ T cells sorted from blood, sampled in a trial of the OX40 agonist ivuxolimab. This chain connects TRBV10-3 to TRBJ1-6; D gene unclear. CDR3 DNA sequence: TGTGCCATCAGTGAGTCGATAGGGCTCGAGTCACCCCTCCACTTT. Protein product: CAISESIGLESPLHF.